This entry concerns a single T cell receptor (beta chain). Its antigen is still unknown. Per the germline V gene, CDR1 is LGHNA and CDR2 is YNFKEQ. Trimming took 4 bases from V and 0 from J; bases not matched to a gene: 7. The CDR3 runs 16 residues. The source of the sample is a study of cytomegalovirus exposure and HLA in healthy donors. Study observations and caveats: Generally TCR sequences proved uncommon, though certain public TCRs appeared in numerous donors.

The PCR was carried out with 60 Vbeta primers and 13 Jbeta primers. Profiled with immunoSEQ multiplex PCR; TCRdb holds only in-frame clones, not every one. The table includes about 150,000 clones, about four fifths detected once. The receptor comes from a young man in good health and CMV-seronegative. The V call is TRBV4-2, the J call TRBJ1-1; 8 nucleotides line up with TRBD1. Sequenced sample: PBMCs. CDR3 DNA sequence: TGTGCCAGCAGCCCCGGACAGGGCCCCTTGAACACTGAAGCTTTCTTT. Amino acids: CASSPGQGPLNTEAFF.